This T cell receptor (beta chain) stems from a study of T cells in Graves' hyperthyroidism and ophthalmopathy. Study-wide results and caveats: Expanded thyroid clonotypes (above 0.001) were mostly also found in blood.

RNA transcripts yielded amplified TCR beta CDR3 regions. HTBI primers were employed in a first-round RT-PCR of the TCR CDR3. TCRdb processed the multiplex PCR reads anew with MiXCR; each CDR3 protein has one entry. Among around 620,000 distinct CDR3 sequences listed, roughly 50% were seen once. This clonotype was detected ten times or more. As yet, its antigen is unknown. The diagnostic basis comprised clinical symptoms, serum thyroxine and TRAb, thyroid ultrasound and orbital computed tomography. Germline loops: CDR1 SGHRS, CDR2 YFSETQ. The CDR3 extends over 14 amino acids. V trimming: 5 bases; J trimming: 4 bases; junction bases outside the gene matches: 8.

This sequence joins TRBV5-1 and TRBJ2-7; TRBD2 agrees at 8 bases. This clonotype was obtained from an adult woman with Graves' disease, either hyperthyroidism or ophthalmopathy (not recorded which). The sample consisted of peripheral blood or thyroid tissue (not recorded which). The CDR3 loop is CASRLSGRRYEQYF. The DNA of the CDR3 is TGCGCCAGCAGACTGAGCGGGAGAAGGTACGAGCAGTACTTC.